This T cell receptor beta chain was sequenced during a study of blood T cell repertoires in COVID-19. The CDR3 covers 15 residues. V lost 7 bases and J lost 6, with 21 bases in between. The germline V gene encodes CDR1 LGHNA and CDR2 YNFKEQ. Method: immunoSEQ multiplex PCR; TCRdb's copy keeps in-frame clones and lacks some. The sample comprises some 100,000 clones, about 91% of which are singletons, and around 1.9% rests with the top ten. The chain uses TRBV4-2 and TRBJ1-2; D gene unclear. The source material was peripheral blood. This TCR derives from a man aged 45-65 years with COVID-19, enrolled during active disease. As DNA, the CDR3 is TGTGCCAGCACTCGGGGAGAGATAGGGCGCAATGGCTACACCTTC. Translation gives CASTRGEIGRNGYTF.